The 24 T cell receptor beta chains below were found in one sample sequenced in a study of cytomegalovirus exposure and HLA in healthy donors. Vbeta (60) and Jbeta (13) primers were used in the PCR. Assay used: immunoSEQ multiplex PCR; TCRdb lists only in-frame clones, some missing. The sample records about 94,000 clones, around 69% being singletons. Sample: PBMCs. Every receptor here comes from a man aged 30-40 years in good health and CMV-seronegative.

The V gene is TRBV29-1, the J gene TRBJ1-2; the D gene is possibly TRBD1 (6 bases). Germline CDR1 reads SQVTM; CDR2 reads ANQGSEA. The CDR3 loop spans 13 amino acids. V lost 3 bases, J lost 4 bases, and 12 bases lay in between. The chain's CDR3 is CSVEDSRSYGYTF. CDR3 nucleotides: TGCAGCGTTGAGGACAGTAGGTCCTATGGCTACACCTTC.

CDR3 region: CASTYSGGRGTEAFF. As DNA, the CDR3 is TGCGCCAGCACCTACTCAGGGGGAAGGGGGACTGAAGCTTTCTTT. The chain combines TRBV5-1 with TRBJ1-1, with TRBD1 matching over 7 bases. In germline, CDR1 is SGHRS, CDR2 YFSETQ. V lost 6 bases to trimming and J lost 5 bases; unmatched junction nucleotides: 13. This CDR3 is built from 15 residues.

The chain employs TRBV4-1 and TRBJ2-2, with 7 bases identical to TRBD2. Germline loops: CDR1 MGHRA, CDR2 YSYEKL. Trimming cost V 7 bases and J 6 bases; bases outside gene matches: 8. The CDR3 runs 14 residues. CDR3 loop: CASTPPGLPGELFF. CDR3 coding DNA: TGCGCCAGCACCCCACCGGGACTACCCGGGGAGCTGTTTTTT.

V gene TRBV4-2 combines with J gene TRBJ2-3; TRBD2 matches 7 bases. The CDR3 runs to 14 residues. V was clipped by 5 bases and J by 3 bases; unmatched bases: 5. Germline CDR1 and CDR2: LGHNA and YNFKEQ. For the CDR3, the DNA is TGTGCCAGCAGCGGGGGGGAGGCAACAGATACGCAGTATTTT. Its translation is CASSGGEATDTQYF.

The chain is built from TRBV5-4 and TRBJ2-2; D remains ambiguous. Germline values: CDR1 SGHNT, CDR2 YYREEE (reference sequence). The CDR3 has 11 residues. Trimming left V 7 bases short and J 6 bases short, with 7 bases between. CDR3 loop: CASARAGELFF. The CDR3 DNA reads as TGTGCCAGCGCCCGCGCCGGGGAGCTGTTTTTT.

This rearrangement joins TRBV6-5 to TRBJ1-6; 7 bases line up with TRBD1. J lost 5 bases, V lost 6 bases, and 7 bases had no gene match. CDR1 MNHEY and CDR2 SVGAGI come from the germline V gene. The CDR3 consists of 15 residues. The CDR3 spells CASSLGQLNNSPLHF. CDR3 sequence (DNA): TGTGCCAGCAGCCTGGGACAGCTGAATAATTCACCCCTCCACTTT.

The CDR3 DNA follows: TGTGCCAGCAGCTTAGCCGGGGGGCCGGGCACTGAAGCTTTCTTT. Protein product: CASSLAGGPGTEAFF. The J gene is TRBJ1-1, the V gene TRBV7-6; D may be TRBD1 (6 bases). Trimming stripped 0 bases from V and 4 bases from J, with 12 bases between. The CDR3 has 15 amino acids. Germline CDR1 is SGHVS and CDR2 is FNYEAQ. The full variable domain, in which reference TRBV7-6 and TRBJ1-1 provide the parts outside the CDR3, is GAGVSQSPRYKVTKRGQDVALRCDPISGHVSLYWYRQALGQGPEFLTYFNYEAQQDKSGLPNDRFSAERPEGSISTLTIQRTEQRDSAMYRCASSLAGGPGTEAFFGQGTRLTVV.

The chain is built from TRBV19 and TRBJ1-1; 8 bases align to TRBD1. The germline CDR1 and CDR2 sequences are LNHDA and SQIVND (reference sequence). The CDR3 loop spans 15 amino acids. Losses at the gene ends were 8 bases for V and 1 base for J; bases not matched to a gene: 9. The CDR3 reads CASRMGGQANTEAFF. CDR3 DNA sequence: TGTGCCAGTCGCATGGGGGGACAGGCGAACACTGAAGCTTTCTTT.

The chain employs TRBV30 and TRBJ2-4, with a weak D call TRBD2 (6 bases). Germline CDR1 and CDR2: GTSNPN and SVGIG (reference sequence). Trimming shortened V by 0 bases and J by 9 bases, and 15 bases separated the two germline ends. The CDR3 spans 14 residues. The CDR3 loop reads CAWSVVPGLGIQYF. CDR3 in DNA: TGTGCCTGGAGTGTTGTCCCGGGACTTGGCATTCAGTACTTC.

This clone came up once. Here the CDR3 reads CASSYSILAEQYF. For the CDR3, the DNA is TGTGCCAGCAGTTACTCGATTTTAGCCGAGCAGTACTTC. The V and J genes are TRBV6-5 and TRBJ2-7; D ambiguous. Per the germline V gene, CDR1 is MNHEY and CDR2 is SVGAGI. This CDR3 is built from 13 residues. V dropped 0 bases and J dropped 6 bases, with 9 bases sitting between them.

A few counts support this clone. The chain has TRBV29-1 and TRBJ2-2; D might be TRBD1 (5 bases). Per the germline V gene, CDR1 is SQVTM and CDR2 is ANQGSEA. This CDR3 spans 15 amino acids. With 5 bases removed from V and 3 bases from J, the gap between germline ends came to 16 bases. In nucleotides, the CDR3 is TGCAGCGTTCGTGGAAAGGGGCTGGACACCGGGGAGCTGTTTTTT. Its translation: CSVRGKGLDTGELFF.

This clone was seen only once. This chain connects TRBV27 to TRBJ1-5; D is ambiguous. Trimming shortened V by 6 bases and J by 0 bases, and 18 bases separated the two germline ends. Germline V gene sequence: CDR1 MNHEY, CDR2 SMNVEV (reference sequence). There are 17 residues in the CDR3. The DNA for the CDR3 is TGTGCCAGCAGCCCGGCGGGCAGGCCATATAGCAATCAGCCCCAGCATTTT. This codes for CASSPAGRPYSNQPQHF.

V and J are TRBV7-2 and TRBJ2-3; maybe TRBD2 (5 bases). The V gene's germline CDR1 is SGHTA and CDR2 FQGNSA. This CDR3 has 13 amino acids. V was shortened by 1 base and J by 6 bases, with 8 bases between the two germline ends. The CDR3 coding sequence is TGTGCCAGCAGCTTAGGGAGGATGGATACGCAGTATTTT. The encoded protein is CASSLGRMDTQYF.

The rearrangement uses TRBV19 and TRBJ2-3, with TRBD2 matching 9 bases. CDR3 length: 16 residues. The V gene end was trimmed by 1 base and the J gene end by 7 bases; junction bases not matched to a gene: 9. Germline lookup yields CDR1 LNHDA and CDR2 SQIVND (reference sequence). The CDR3 loop is CASSIGGSGSINTQYF. CDR3 DNA sequence: TGTGCCAGTAGTATAGGGGGTAGCGGGAGCATCAATACGCAGTATTTT.

This clone appeared a few times. The chain links TRBV30 to TRBJ1-2; D gene ambiguous. V was shortened by 0 bases and J by 8 bases, with 16 bases between the two germline ends. The CDR3 runs to 14 residues. Germline V gene lookup returns CDR1 GTSNPN and CDR2 SVGIG (reference sequence). Here the CDR3 reads CAWSVLLSVAGYTF. CDR3 in DNA: TGTGCCTGGAGTGTACTTCTTTCCGTCGCGGGCTACACCTTC.

The V call is TRBV27, the J call TRBJ2-3; D unresolved. V lost 5 bases and J 7 bases, leaving 10 bases between the germline ends. The CDR3 loop spans 12 amino acids. Germline V gives CDR1 MNHEY, CDR2 SMNVEV (reference sequence). The chain's CDR3 is CASSPSTYTQYF. Here the CDR3 DNA reads TGTGCCAGCAGTCCCTCAACTTATACGCAGTATTTT.

The chain joins TRBV7-2 to TRBJ2-1; 14 bases fit TRBD2. Germline-derived CDR1 and CDR2 are SGHTA and FQGNSA. V trimming: 6 bases; J trimming: 8 bases; junction bases outside the gene matches: 9. This CDR3 contains 16 residues. CDR3 loop: CASRRTSGGPPHEQFF. The CDR3 coding sequence is TGTGCCAGCAGACGGACTAGCGGGGGGCCACCCCATGAGCAGTTCTTC.

The chain couples TRBV10-3 to TRBJ1-2; 10 nucleotides agree with TRBD1. This CDR3 is 14 amino acids long. Germline values: CDR1 ENHRY, CDR2 SYGVKD. The V gene end was trimmed by 6 bases and the J gene end by 4 bases; junction bases not matched to a gene: 5. The CDR3 region has the DNA TGTGCCATCAGGGACAGGGGGGGCGGCTATGGCTACACCTTC. Residues: CAIRDRGGGYGYTF.

The chain uses TRBV11-3 and TRBJ2-3, with 7 bases that match TRBD1. Unmatched junction bases numbered 4, after V lost 10 bases and J lost 3 bases. The germline gives CDR1 SGHNT, CDR2 YENEEA. The CDR3 spans 12 residues. The CDR3 is CATQGTTDTQYF. In DNA, the CDR3 is TGTGCCACACAGGGGACGACAGATACGCAGTATTTT.

The chain has TRBV7-6 and TRBJ2-7, with D possibly TRBD2 on 6 matching bases. The CDR3 totals 13 residues. Trimming took 6 bases from V and 3 from J, leaving 12 bases between them. Germline CDR1 and CDR2: SGHVS and FNYEAQ. CDR3 amino acids: CASSPTGSYEQYF. As DNA, the CDR3 is TGTGCCAGCAGTCCTACCGGGAGCTACGAGCAGTACTTC.

The chain couples TRBV6-4 to TRBJ2-1; 11 bases line up with TRBD1. The germline V gene has CDR1 MRHNA and CDR2 SNTAGT. Germline trimming cut 3 bases from V and 6 bases from J; bases unmatched to any gene: 1. The length of the CDR3 is 14 residues. The CDR3 here is CASSEGTGGNEQFF. Here the CDR3 DNA reads TGTGCCAGCAGTGAAGGGACAGGGGGCAATGAGCAGTTCTTC.

This sequence joins TRBV5-4 and TRBJ2-3; 9 bases align to TRBD1. Germline loops: CDR1 SGHNT, CDR2 YYREEE (reference sequence). The CDR3 runs 15 residues. With 4 bases clipped from V and 3 bases from J, the junction kept 6 bases outside the gene matches. The CDR3 protein is CASSRGQGGTDTQYF. In DNA form, the CDR3 reads TGTGCCAGCAGCCGGGGACAGGGTGGAACAGATACGCAGTATTTT.

This sequence joins TRBV9 and TRBJ2-1, with D possibly TRBD1 on 6 matching bases. Trimming removed 2 bases from V and 9 bases from J, with 18 bases in between. The CDR3 totals 15 residues. The germline gives CDR1 SGDLS, CDR2 YYNGEE. The CDR3 region has the DNA TGTGCCAGCAGCGTCAGTTGGGGGCCTCTCCGTGAGCAGTTCTTC. Amino acids: CASSVSWGPLREQFF.

This chain joins TRBV4-1 and TRBJ2-4, with 7 bases matching TRBD1. The CDR3 covers 12 residues. Per the germline V gene, CDR1 is MGHRA and CDR2 is YSYEKL. V lost 5 bases, J lost 8 bases, and 3 bases stayed unmatched. The chain's CDR3 is CASSGTADIQYF. The CDR3 DNA reads TGCGCCAGCAGCGGGACAGCGGACATTCAGTACTTC.